These 29 T cell receptor beta chains originate from one sample sequenced in a study of spatial heterogeneity in lung cancer (dated by TCRdb to 2018 to 2020). The library was produced with 5' RACE. The sequencing machine was a NextSeq 500. In-frame beta chains were kept once TCRdb had trimmed the public reads at Q25 with fastp and called clones with MiXCR. CDR3 protein sequences are deduplicated, and each keeps its most common genes and DNA. The sample table records about 43,000 distinct CDR3 sequences; around 21% of these occur just once. Of the sample, less than 8.5% is held by the ten largest clones. The meaning of the sample's time point label: blood at routine non-recurrence follow-up after resection. Sequencing was performed on PBMCs, taken at follow-up. All receptors derive from a female donor with early-stage non-small cell lung cancer.

This clonotype was detected ten times or more. The rearrangement links TRBV5-1 to TRBJ1-1; a weak D match, TRBD1 (6 bases). This CDR3 is built from 14 residues. Trimming removed 2 bases from V and 4 bases from J, with 12 bases in between. Germline V lookup: CDR1 SGHRS, CDR2 YFSETQ. The CDR3 bases are TGCGCCAGCAGCTTCAGGCAGGGGAGCACTGAAGCTTTCTTT. Protein: CASSFRQGSTEAFF.

This chain links TRBV6-5 with TRBJ1-1; D gene unclear. V shed 2 bases and J shed 0 bases, with 7 bases lying between them. Germline lookup yields CDR1 MNHEY and CDR2 SVGAGI. CDR3 size: 14 residues. The chain's CDR3 is CASSYRSMNTEAFF. CDR3 nucleotides: TGTGCCAGCAGTTACCGTAGTATGAACACTGAAGCTTTCTTT.

This clonotype showed up many times. The genes are TRBV7-9 and TRBJ2-1; no clear D. The length of the CDR3 is 12 residues. Germline CDR1 and CDR2: SEHNR and FQNEAQ (reference sequence). Trimming removed 3 bases from V and 6 bases from J, with 6 bases in between. CDR3 protein: CASSFKGNEQFF. DNA for the CDR3: TGTGCCAGCAGCTTCAAAGGCAATGAGCAGTTCTTC.

This clonotype has a count of ten or more. The chain couples TRBV11-2 to TRBJ2-6; D not certain. The CDR3 runs to 15 residues. Germline V lookup: CDR1 SGHAT, CDR2 FQNNGV. V gave up 1 base and J gave up 0 bases, with 4 bases separating them. The CDR3 DNA reads TGTGCCAGCAGCTTAGCAGTCTCTGGGGCCAACGTCCTGACTTTC. It yields the protein CASSLAVSGANVLTF.

In its sample, this clonotype was seen a few times. The chain employs TRBV11-2 and TRBJ2-3, with D hard to call. The CDR3 has 13 residues. Deletions cut 3 bases from V and 3 bases from J, with 7 bases between. CDR1 is SGHAT and CDR2 is FQNNGV in the germline V gene. The CDR3 loop is CASSFSPTDTQYF. For the CDR3, the DNA is TGTGCCAGCAGCTTTTCCCCGACAGATACGCAGTATTTT. Combining the CDR3 with reference TRBV11-2 and TRBJ2-3 gives the whole variable domain EAGVAQSPRYKIIEKRQSVAFWCNPISGHATLYWYQQILGQGPKLLIQFQNNGVVDDSQLPKDRFSAERLKGVDSTLKIQPAKLEDSAVYLCASSFSPTDTQYFGPGTRLTVL.

This clonotype was observed a few times. V is TRBV2 and J is TRBJ2-3; 7 bases fit TRBD2. The length of the CDR3 is 15 residues. Germline V gives CDR1 SNHLY, CDR2 FYNNEI. Germline trimming cut 2 bases from V and 1 base from J; bases unmatched to any gene: 3. The CDR3 loop is CASSEPGGGTDTQYF. The CDR3 DNA follows: TGTGCCAGCAGTGAACCTGGGGGGGGCACAGATACGCAGTATTTT.

This clonotype was counted at least ten times. V and J are TRBV19 and TRBJ2-5; TRBD2 aligns across 11 bases. Per the germline V gene, CDR1 is LNHDA and CDR2 is SQIVND (reference sequence). There are 16 residues in the CDR3. After removal of 5 bases from V and 2 bases from J, the junction contained 7 bases not matched to a gene. CDR3 in amino acids: CASSAWGLAVQETQYF. The CDR3 bases are TGTGCCAGTAGTGCTTGGGGACTAGCGGTTCAAGAGACCCAGTACTTC.

This clonotype was observed many times. The chain uses TRBV4-1 and TRBJ1-1, with unresolved D. V lost 1 base and J lost 1, with 19 bases in between. The CDR3 consists of 18 residues. Germline CDR1 is MGHRA and CDR2 is YSYEKL. Here the CDR3 DNA reads TGCGCCAGCAGCCAAGGTAGCCAGGCCGGTAGAAAGAACACTGAAGCTTTCTTT. Translating gives CASSQGSQAGRKNTEAFF.

This clonotype has only one observation. The junction shows a germline mismatch at one end, possibly a read error. The genes are TRBV2 and TRBJ2-2; the D gene is possibly TRBD1 (6 bases). Germline V CDR1 and CDR2: SNHLY, FYNNEI. This CDR3 contains 15 residues. The CDR3 DNA reads TGTGCCAGCAAGACTCAGGGGTTGGACACCGGGGAGCGGTTTTTT. Amino acid sequence: CASKTQGLDTGERFF.

This CDR3 reads CSVGPPGANVLTF. DNA for the CDR3: TGCAGCGTTGGGCCACCTGGGGCCAACGTCCTGACTTTC. The chain joins TRBV29-1 to TRBJ2-6; D is unresolved. The CDR3 is 13 amino acids. V was trimmed by 4 bases and J by 2 bases, leaving 6 bases between them. Germline-derived CDR1 and CDR2 are SQVTM and ANQGSEA.

This clonotype was picked up many times. This chain connects TRBV27 to TRBJ2-1, with D perhaps TRBD1 (6 bases). The CDR3 loop spans 15 amino acids. Deletions cut 3 bases from V and 2 bases from J, with 11 bases between. Germline V gene lookup returns CDR1 MNHEY and CDR2 SMNVEV (reference sequence). This CDR3 reads CASSFGGRAYNEQFF. CDR3 coding DNA: TGTGCCAGCAGTTTTGGGGGCAGAGCCTACAATGAGCAGTTCTTC.

This clonotype has a count of ten or more. J is TRBJ2-1 and V is TRBV27; D ambiguous. Germline V lookup: CDR1 MNHEY, CDR2 SMNVEV (reference sequence). V lost 3 bases to trimming and J lost 5 bases, with 11 bases between them. This CDR3 has 14 amino acids. The CDR3 reads CASSFLARNNEQFF. The CDR3 DNA sequence: TGTGCCAGCAGTTTCCTGGCCAGAAACAATGAGCAGTTCTTC.

This clonotype occurred a few times. The chain is built from TRBV19 and TRBJ2-7; 9 bases line up with TRBD1. Germline lookup yields CDR1 LNHDA and CDR2 SQIVND (reference sequence). This CDR3 comprises 14 residues. The junction had 7 bases not matched to a gene; V was cut back by 6 bases and J by 4 bases. CDR3 region: CASRKQGAGYEQYF. The CDR3 DNA follows: TGTGCCAGTAGGAAACAGGGGGCTGGTTACGAGCAGTACTTC.

This clonotype has only a few counts. Here the CDR3 reads CASSLGPTILPGANVLTF. In nucleotides, the CDR3 is TGTGCCAGCAGTTTGGGTCCGACCATACTCCCTGGGGCCAACGTCCTGACTTTC. V usage is TRBV27 and J usage is TRBJ2-6; D is uncertain. Deletions cut 3 bases from V and 2 bases from J, with 17 bases between. The CDR3 runs to 18 residues. Per germline, CDR1 MNHEY and CDR2 SMNVEV (reference sequence).

In its sample, this clonotype was seen many times. The V and J genes are TRBV3-1 and TRBJ2-5; the D is unclear. Germline V gene sequence: CDR1 LGHDT, CDR2 YNNKEL (reference sequence). V shed 4 bases and J shed 1 base, with 10 bases lying between them. The CDR3 runs 14 residues. DNA for the CDR3: TGTGCCAGCAGCCGCCGCGGAGCCCAAGAGACCCAGTACTTC. This encodes CASSRRGAQETQYF.

Concerning this clonotype itself: A much bigger clone sits one base away, suggesting this may be a read error. The J gene is TRBJ1-1, the V gene TRBV25-1; no firm D call. From germline, CDR1 is MGHDK and CDR2 SYGVNS. The CDR3 loop spans 13 amino acids. CDR3 DNA: TGTGCCAGCACTTGGCGCACGAACACTGAAACTTTCTTT. Its protein product is CASTWRTNTETFF.

This clonotype was observed a few times. This chain connects TRBV3-1 to TRBJ1-6; D might be TRBD1 (5 bases). Germline lookup yields CDR1 LGHDT and CDR2 YNNKEL (reference sequence). The CDR3 has 15 amino acids. Trimming cost V 1 base and J 11 bases, with 15 bases left between them. The CDR3 spells CASSQVVRARTPLHF. CDR3 nucleotides: TGTGCCAGCAGCCAAGTGGTCAGGGCGCGGACACCCCTCCACTTT. The variable domain in full, with the rest retrieved from reference TRBV3-1 and TRBJ1-6, is DTAVSQTPKYLVTQMGNDKSIKCEQNLGHDTMYWYKQDSKKFLKIMFSYNNKELIINETVPNRFSPKSPDKAHLNLHINSLELGDSAVYFCASSQVVRARTPLHFGNGTRLTVT.

There are a few counts of this clonotype. The CDR3 reads CASSLGSAGRTEAFF. The CDR3 DNA is TGTGCCAGCAGTTTAGGTTCGGCAGGGAGGACTGAAGCTTTCTTT. The chain uses TRBV12-3 or TRBV12-4 and TRBJ1-1; possible D gene TRBD1, 5 bases. Between the trimmed V and J ends, which lost 1 base and 5 bases, there was a span of 14 bases. CDR3 length equals 15 residues.

The gene calls are TRBV27 and TRBJ1-1; no clear D gene. Trimming left V 7 bases short and J 10 bases short, with 10 bases between. Germline V lookup: CDR1 MNHEY, CDR2 SMNVEV (reference sequence). The CDR3 runs 10 residues. The CDR3 region has the DNA TGTGCCAGCACGGTATTAGGAGCTTTCTTT. The encoded protein is CASTVLGAFF.

This clonotype was counted many times. The CDR3 DNA is TGTGCCAGCACCGGCGGGACTTCCTTCGTGAATGAGCAGTTCTTC. Residues: CASTGGTSFVNEQFF. The chain is built from TRBV5-6 and TRBJ2-1; possibly TRBD2 for D (6 bases). Trimming stripped 6 bases from V and 7 bases from J, with 20 bases between. This CDR3 contains 15 residues. CDR1 SGHDT and CDR2 YYEEEE come from the germline V gene.

The chain has TRBV11-2 and TRBJ2-7, with 7 bases lining up with TRBD1. The germline gives CDR1 SGHAT, CDR2 FQNNGV. Trimming took 1 base from V and 2 from J; bases not matched to a gene: 2. The CDR3 consists of 14 residues. CDR3 residues: CASSLAGGPYEQYV. The DNA of the CDR3 is TGTGCCAGCAGCTTAGCAGGGGGTCCCTACGAGCAGTACGTC.

The CDR3 nucleotides are TGCGCCAGCAGCGGGGGATTAACGGGACAGGGTTCATATGGCTACACCTTC. Its translation: CASSGGLTGQGSYGYTF. The genes are TRBV5-1 and TRBJ1-2; TRBD1 matches at 9 bases. Trimming took 4 bases from V and 5 from J; bases not matched to a gene: 15. The CDR3 runs to 17 residues. Germline V gene lookup returns CDR1 SGHRS and CDR2 YFSETQ. Based on the CDR3 plus reference TRBV5-1 and TRBJ1-2, the full variable domain is KAGVTQTPRYLIKTRGQQVTLSCSPISGHRSVSWYQQTPGQGLQFLFEYFSETQRNKGNFPGRFSGRQFSNSRSEMNVSTLELGDSALYLCASSGGLTGQGSYGYTFGSGTRLTVV.

V and J are TRBV6-6 and TRBJ1-5; D unclear. V dropped 10 bases and J dropped 1 base, with 11 bases sitting between them. Germline V lookup: CDR1 MNHNY, CDR2 SVGAGI (reference sequence). The CDR3 is 13 amino acids. In DNA form, the CDR3 reads TGTGCCACCGAAATCGGGAGCAATCAGCCCCAGCATTTT. It specifies CATEIGSNQPQHF.

The rearrangement uses TRBV19 and TRBJ2-1; D gene ambiguous. The V end was cut by 9 bases, the J end by 0 bases, with 12 bases between. The CDR3 extends over 14 amino acids. The germline CDR1 and CDR2 sequences are LNHDA and SQIVND (reference sequence). The CDR3 region is CASRRFSSYNEQFF. In DNA form, the CDR3 reads TGTGCCAGCAGACGGTTTAGCTCCTACAATGAGCAGTTCTTC.

This clonotype was seen only a few times. The chain has TRBV5-1 and TRBJ1-1, with 8 bases matching TRBD1. This CDR3 spans 14 amino acids. J gave up 5 bases and V 4 bases, and 7 bases lay outside the gene matches. The germline CDR1 and CDR2 sequences are SGHRS and YFSETQ. The CDR3 DNA sequence: TGCGCCAGCAGCGTTACAGGGGGGGAAACTGAAGCTTTCTTT. Protein product: CASSVTGGETEAFF. The full variable domain, rest sourced from reference TRBV5-1 and TRBJ1-1, is KAGVTQTPRYLIKTRGQQVTLSCSPISGHRSVSWYQQTPGQGLQFLFEYFSETQRNKGNFPGRFSGRQFSNSRSEMNVSTLELGDSALYLCASSVTGGETEAFFGQGTRLTVV.

This clonotype was detected many times. The gene calls are TRBV30 and TRBJ2-1; TRBD2 agrees at 10 bases. Germline V gene sequence: CDR1 GTSNPN, CDR2 SVGIG (reference sequence). V lost 4 bases and J lost 7; bases outside the gene matches: 7. The CDR3 totals 14 residues. The CDR3 nucleotides read TGTGCCTGGACTAGCGGGAGCCTTAGGAATGAGCAGTTCTTC. As protein: CAWTSGSLRNEQFF. Full variable domain (remainder filled in from reference TRBV30 and TRBJ2-1): SQTIHQWPATLVQPVGSPLSLECTVEGTSNPNLYWYRQAAGRGLQLLFYSVGIGQISSEVPQNLSASRPQDRQFILSSKKLLLSDSGFYLCAWTSGSLRNEQFFGPGTRLTVL.

This clonotype was detected ten times or more. The chain couples TRBV7-3 to TRBJ2-7; no clear D gene. Trimming left V 5 bases short and J 1 base short, with 3 bases between. CDR3 size: 11 residues. Germline V gene sequence: CDR1 SGHTA, CDR2 FQGTGA. The CDR3 DNA reads as TGTGCCAGCAGCCCTTCCTACGAGCAGTACGTC. This codes for CASSPSYEQYV.

Comments on this clonotype: This may be a read error: a much more frequent sequence differs by one nucleotide. The V gene is TRBV29-1, the J gene TRBJ2-3; TRBD1 matches at 7 bases. The J call could be wrong; TRBJ1-5 is a better fit for the DNA end. Germline CDR1 and CDR2: SQVTM and ANQGSEA. The CDR3 totals 13 residues. The CDR3 region has the DNA TGCAGCGTTGACCACGAAGGGACAGATACGCAGCATTTT. Translation gives CSVDHEGTDTQHF.

Concerning this clonotype itself: Since a much larger clone is just one base distant, this may be a read error. V usage is TRBV7-9 and J usage is TRBJ2-5; D perhaps matches TRBD1 (5 bases). Germline assignment: CDR1 SEHNR and CDR2 FQNEAQ (reference sequence). The CDR3 sequence is 13 residues long. This CDR3 is CASGLEGVGTQYF. CDR3 bases: TGTGCCAGCGGCTTAGAAGGGGTCGGGACCCAGTACTTC.